This T cell receptor (beta chain) was identified in a study of identical twins. Study outcomes and limitations: Twin-shared out-of-frame alpha sequences showed excess low generation probability. Modeled out-of-frame TCR alpha sharing in monozygotic twins fell below observed levels.

V was clipped by 6 bases and J by 3 bases; unmatched bases: 13. Germline CDR1 DFQATT, CDR2 SNEGSKA (reference sequence). This CDR3 contains 16 residues. A few counts support this clonotype. Antigen unknown. In TCRdb, the 5' RACE reads were re-called with MiXCR into one record per CDR3 protein. The sample shows approximately 300,000 distinct CDR3 sequences, 9.5% of them seen only once. Healthy Caucasians, and only they, were the donors. The same sample was also used in a study of yellow fever vaccine responses in identical twins. That study reports: Twins reportedly showed a vaccine T cell response that seemed partly convergent and partly personalized.

The sequence derives from a young woman in good health. The sample taken for sequencing was CD8+ T cells sorted from blood. The chain is built from TRBV20-1 and TRBJ1-2; 10 nucleotides align to TRBD1. CDR3 DNA: TGCAGTGCCAGGAGGGACAGGGGCGTCCCCCACTATGGCTACACCTTC. This translates into CSARRDRGVPHYGYTF.